These T cell receptor beta chains were read from a single sample in a study of neurological immune-mediated disorders. TCRdb re-derived calls from the 5' RACE reads in MiXCR, one entry per CDR3 protein. Altogether over 55,000 distinct CDR3 sequences are present, about 10% being singletons, with the ten largest covering about 9.6%. The specimen was PBMCs. Receptors originate from a man younger than 45 in good health. CDR3s include the opening cysteine and the closing phenylalanine or tryptophan. D genes are given only for firm matches. The size field is filled for only some rows; it gives once, few, many or a size class.

j_call: TRBJ2-1
v_call: TRBV7-2
clone_size: many
d_call: TRBD1
cdr3_aa: CASSYGQGGEQFF
cdr3_nt: TGTGCCAGCAGCTACGGACAGGGTGGTGAGCAGTTCTTC

j_call: TRBJ2-3
v_call: TRBV20-1
clone_size: many
d_call: TRBD2
cdr3_aa: CSAGGRARAGVADTQYF
cdr3_nt: TGCAGTGCTGGAGGAAGGGCTAGAGCGGGAGTGGCAGATACGCAGTATTTT

j_call: TRBJ1-5
v_call: TRBV7-2
clone_size: many
d_call: .
cdr3_aa: CASSLAKEYPQHF
cdr3_nt: TGTGCCAGCAGCTTAGCGAAAGAATACCCCCAGCATTTT

j_call: TRBJ2-7
v_call: TRBV5-1
clone_size: .
d_call: .
cdr3_aa: CASSTVGEDEQYF
cdr3_nt: TGCGCCAGCAGCACCGTGGGGGAAGACGAGCAGTACTTC

j_call: TRBJ1-1
v_call: TRBV11-1
clone_size: many
d_call: .
cdr3_aa: CASSLDGRNTEAFF
cdr3_nt: TGTGCCAGCAGCCTGGACGGTCGGAACACTGAAGCTTTCTTT

j_call: TRBJ1-2
v_call: TRBV28
clone_size: many
d_call: .
cdr3_aa: CASSLTAPQGPYGYTF
cdr3_nt: TGTGCCAGCAGTTTAACGGCCCCGCAGGGTCCCTATGGCTACACCTTC

j_call: TRBJ2-7
v_call: TRBV7-9
clone_size: .
d_call: .
cdr3_aa: CASSARLGPYEQYF
cdr3_nt: TGTGCCAGCAGCGCGCGGTTGGGACCCTACGAGCAGTACTTC

j_call: TRBJ2-5
v_call: TRBV3-1
clone_size: many
d_call: .
cdr3_aa: CASSQGPGETQYF
cdr3_nt: TGTGCCAGCAGCCAAGGCCCAGGAGAGACCCAGTACTTC

j_call: TRBJ2-7
v_call: TRBV12-3/TRBV12-4
clone_size: many
d_call: .
cdr3_aa: CASRVDSSYEQYF
cdr3_nt: TGTGCCAGCAGAGTGGACTCCTCCTACGAGCAGTACTTC

j_call: TRBJ2-4
v_call: TRBV6-6
clone_size: many
d_call: TRBD2
cdr3_aa: CASSYPSKTSGRPLSEDIQYF
cdr3_nt: TGTGCCAGCAGTTACCCTTCAAAAACTAGCGGGAGACCCTTAAGTGAAGACATTCAGTACTTC

j_call: TRBJ2-7
v_call: TRBV25-1
clone_size: .
d_call: .
cdr3_aa: CASRTAGSYEQYF
cdr3_nt: TGTGCCAGCAGAACCGCCGGGAGCTACGAGCAGTACTTC

j_call: TRBJ2-7
v_call: TRBV5-1
clone_size: .
d_call: TRBD1
cdr3_aa: CASSAGQVYEQYF
cdr3_nt: TGCGCCAGCAGCGCGGGACAGGTCTACGAGCAGTACTTC

j_call: TRBJ1-1
v_call: TRBV5-5
clone_size: many
d_call: .
cdr3_aa: CASSRSGIMNTEAFF
cdr3_nt: TGTGCCAGCAGCCGATCAGGGATTATGAACACTGAAGCTTTCTTT

j_call: TRBJ2-3
v_call: TRBV7-9
clone_size: many
d_call: .
cdr3_aa: CASSYRESTDTQYF
cdr3_nt: TGTGCCAGCAGCTACCGGGAAAGCACAGATACGCAGTATTTT

j_call: TRBJ2-4
v_call: TRBV20-1
clone_size: many
d_call: .
cdr3_aa: CSARDPRGYGNIQYF
cdr3_nt: TGCAGTGCTAGAGATCCCAGGGGATACGGAAACATTCAGTACTTC

j_call: TRBJ2-3
v_call: TRBV5-5
clone_size: many
d_call: .
cdr3_aa: CASSDSPYDTDTQYF
cdr3_nt: TGTGCCAGCAGCGACAGTCCCTACGACACAGATACGCAGTATTTT

j_call: TRBJ2-7
v_call: TRBV12-3/TRBV12-4
clone_size: many
d_call: .
cdr3_aa: CASTLDPTYEQYF
cdr3_nt: TGTGCCAGCACCCTTGACCCGACCTACGAGCAGTACTTC

j_call: TRBJ2-5
v_call: TRBV7-9
clone_size: many
d_call: .
cdr3_aa: CASSFTRETQYF
cdr3_nt: TGTGCCAGCAGCTTCACGAGAGAGACCCAGTACTTC

j_call: TRBJ2-7
v_call: TRBV7-6
clone_size: few
d_call: .
cdr3_aa: CASSTNPGAYEQYF
cdr3_nt: TGTGCCAGCAGCACCAATCCCGGGGCCTACGAGCAGTACTTC

j_call: TRBJ2-3
v_call: TRBV2
clone_size: many
d_call: TRBD1
cdr3_aa: CASSPGTGSTDTQYF
cdr3_nt: TGTGCCAGCAGTCCAGGGACAGGAAGTACAGATACGCAGTATTTT

j_call: TRBJ2-3
v_call: TRBV27
clone_size: many
d_call: .
cdr3_aa: CASSFLSTDTQYF
cdr3_nt: TGTGCCAGCAGTTTCCTAAGCACAGACACGCAGTATTTT

j_call: TRBJ2-4
v_call: TRBV4-2
clone_size: many
d_call: TRBD2
cdr3_aa: CASSQEGLAGWGNIQYF
cdr3_nt: TGTGCCAGCAGCCAAGAAGGACTAGCGGGATGGGGAAACATTCAGTACTTC

j_call: TRBJ2-7
v_call: TRBV18
clone_size: many
d_call: TRBD1
cdr3_aa: CASSNAGQGSEEQYF
cdr3_nt: TGTGCCAGCTCAAACGCGGGACAGGGGTCTGAGGAGCAGTACTTC

j_call: TRBJ1-3
v_call: TRBV5-1
clone_size: many
d_call: .
cdr3_aa: CASSYQDSGNTIYF
cdr3_nt: TGCGCCAGCAGCTATCAGGACTCTGGAAACACCATATATTTT

j_call: TRBJ2-7
v_call: TRBV28
clone_size: .
d_call: TRBD2
cdr3_aa: CASSLASGRAYEQYF
cdr3_nt: TGTGCCAGCAGTTTAGCAAGCGGGAGGGCCTACGAGCAGTACTTC

j_call: TRBJ2-7
v_call: TRBV4-1
clone_size: .
d_call: TRBD2
cdr3_aa: CASSQASGLAGEQYF
cdr3_nt: TGCGCCAGCAGCCAAGCTAGCGGGCTCGCTGGAGAGCAGTACTTC

j_call: TRBJ2-7
v_call: TRBV6-6
clone_size: many
d_call: .
cdr3_aa: CASSSLEKPYEQYF
cdr3_nt: TGTGCCAGCAGTTCCCTAGAGAAACCCTACGAGCAGTACTTC

j_call: TRBJ1-2
v_call: TRBV6-6
clone_size: many
d_call: .
cdr3_aa: CASSYIFHGYTF
cdr3_nt: TGTGCCAGCAGTTACATTTTTCATGGCTACACCTTC

j_call: TRBJ1-2
v_call: TRBV28
clone_size: many
d_call: TRBD1
cdr3_aa: CASSLMGQGDGYTF
cdr3_nt: TGTGCCAGCAGTTTAATGGGACAGGGGGATGGCTACACCTTC

j_call: TRBJ2-2
v_call: TRBV3-1
clone_size: many
d_call: .
cdr3_aa: CASSRWIGELFF
cdr3_nt: TGTGCCAGCAGCCGCTGGATCGGGGAGCTGTTTTTT

j_call: TRBJ2-7
v_call: TRBV20-1
clone_size: few
d_call: TRBD2
cdr3_aa: CSAATSGGAYEQYF
cdr3_nt: TGCAGTGCAGCGACTAGCGGGGGAGCTTACGAGCAGTACTTC

j_call: TRBJ1-1
v_call: TRBV20-1
clone_size: many
d_call: .
cdr3_aa: CSARDNGFTEAFF
cdr3_nt: TGCAGTGCTAGAGATAACGGGTTCACTGAAGCTTTCTTT

j_call: TRBJ2-2
v_call: TRBV7-9
clone_size: many
d_call: .
cdr3_aa: CASSEGMGPRAGELFF
cdr3_nt: TGTGCCAGCAGCGAAGGGATGGGGCCGAGGGCCGGGGAGCTGTTTTTT

j_call: TRBJ2-5
v_call: TRBV5-1
clone_size: many
d_call: .
cdr3_aa: CASSPGTQVEETQYF
cdr3_nt: TGCGCCAGCAGCCCGGGGACCCAGGTGGAAGAGACCCAGTACTTC

j_call: TRBJ1-6
v_call: TRBV5-5
clone_size: many
d_call: TRBD1
cdr3_aa: CASSLDFSAGGNSPLHF
cdr3_nt: TGTGCCAGCAGCTTGGATTTCTCCGCAGGGGGTAATTCACCCCTCCACTTT

j_call: TRBJ2-2
v_call: TRBV10-3
clone_size: many
d_call: TRBD2
cdr3_aa: CAIRTSGSTGELFF
cdr3_nt: TGTGCCATCAGGACTAGCGGGAGCACCGGGGAGCTGTTTTTT

j_call: TRBJ1-4
v_call: TRBV20-1
clone_size: many
d_call: .
cdr3_aa: CSARDLVANEKLFF
cdr3_nt: TGCAGTGCTAGAGATCTCGTTGCTAATGAAAAACTGTTTTTT

j_call: TRBJ2-7
v_call: TRBV4-1
clone_size: many
d_call: .
cdr3_aa: CASSQSWGPYEQYF
cdr3_nt: TGCGCCAGCAGCCAGTCATGGGGCCCCTACGAGCAGTACTTC

j_call: TRBJ1-2
v_call: TRBV29-1
clone_size: many
d_call: .
cdr3_aa: CSVDRVYYGYTF
cdr3_nt: TGCAGCGTTGACAGGGTTTATTATGGCTACACCTTC

j_call: TRBJ1-2
v_call: TRBV29-1
clone_size: many
d_call: .
cdr3_aa: CSDGGADGYTF
cdr3_nt: TGCAGCGATGGCGGGGCCGATGGCTACACCTTC